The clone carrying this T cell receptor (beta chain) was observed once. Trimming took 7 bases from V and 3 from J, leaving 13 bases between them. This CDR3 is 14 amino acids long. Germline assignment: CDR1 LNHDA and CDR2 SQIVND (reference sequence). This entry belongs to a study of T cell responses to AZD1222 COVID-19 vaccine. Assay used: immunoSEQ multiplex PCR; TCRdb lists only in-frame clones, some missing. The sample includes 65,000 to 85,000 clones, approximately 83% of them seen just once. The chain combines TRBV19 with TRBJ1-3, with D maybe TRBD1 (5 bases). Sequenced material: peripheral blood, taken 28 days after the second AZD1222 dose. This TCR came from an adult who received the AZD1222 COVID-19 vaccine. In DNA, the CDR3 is TGTGCCAGTATCCTCCGGGGGAATGGAAACACCATATATTTT. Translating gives CASILRGNGNTIYF.